This TCR beta chain was captured in a study of cytomegalovirus exposure and HLA in healthy donors. Whole-study results and caveats: There were several of the most significant clusters that appeared linked to common viral pathogens in a later analysis. TRBV6-2, TRBV6-3 and some other V segments were excluded as indistinguishable. Specificity of a few CMV-associated chains for CMV antigens was verified in vitro.

The PCR had 60 Vbeta and 13 Jbeta primers. Profiled with immunoSEQ multiplex PCR; TCRdb holds only in-frame clones, not every one. The sample shows about 190,000 clones, 60% to 80% of them seen only once. V shed 0 bases and J 5 bases; nucleotides not matched to a gene: 4. Germline assignment: CDR1 SGHRS and CDR2 YFSETQ. This CDR3 spans 14 amino acids. For this clone: Its matching antigen is unknown.

This TCR derives from a woman in her 30s in good health and CMV-seropositive. The chain links TRBV5-1 to TRBJ2-7, with 8 bases aligning to TRBD1. The specimen sequenced was PBMCs. This CDR3 reads CASSLGQGADEQYF. In nucleotides, the CDR3 is TGCGCCAGCAGCTTGGGGCAGGGGGCAGACGAGCAGTACTTC.